Listed here is a single T cell receptor beta chain. Its antigen is unknown. The source of the sample is a study of immune evolution from preneoplasia to lung adenocarcinoma. General study results and limits: Clonality was highest in normal lung, lower in later-stage lesions apparently. Normal lung had the highest top T cell clone frequencies.

Patient tissue came from resections in Japan or China, 2014–2017. Sequenced by immunoSEQ multiplex PCR; TCRdb stores in-frame clones only, minus some. The data show 4,000 to 5,000 clones, 65% to 90% seen once. Germline V gene sequence: CDR1 GTSNPN, CDR2 SVGIG (reference sequence). The CDR3 is 15 residues long. V lost 1 base to trimming and J lost 8 bases; unmatched junction nucleotides: 10. This clonotype originated in a donor of 70 years or more with lung adenocarcinoma. The V gene is TRBV30, the J gene TRBJ1-1, with 10 bases aligning to TRBD1. The sequenced sample consisted of FFPE adjacent normal lung tissue. The CDR3: CAWSGLTGGDGEAFF. In DNA form, the CDR3 reads TGTGCCTGGAGTGGGCTGACAGGGGGCGATGGGGAAGCTTTCTTT.